Each of the 30 T cell receptor beta chains below was sequenced from the same sample in a study of OX40 agonist ivuxolimab in advanced cancers. This table comes from immunoSEQ multiplex PCR, and its TCRdb copy is limited to in-frame clones, with some not included. Here the sample spans some 96,000 clones, around 89% being singletons. Sequenced material: CD4+ or CD8+ T cells sorted from blood, taken in a trial of the OX40 agonist ivuxolimab. The receptors here all came from an adult with an advanced solid tumor such as melanoma, head and neck, liver or kidney cancer.

The chain is built from TRBV5-1 and TRBJ1-1; D is unclear. V lost 1 base and J lost 6, with 16 bases in between. The germline CDR1 and CDR2 sequences are SGHRS and YFSETQ. This CDR3 region has 15 residues. The CDR3: CASSLQRVIGSEAFF. In DNA, the CDR3 is TGCGCCAGCAGCTTGCAGAGGGTAATAGGGTCTGAAGCTTTCTTT.

The chain combines TRBV5-1 with TRBJ2-3; 8 nucleotides agree with TRBD2. This CDR3 contains 14 residues. With V trimmed by 1 base and J by 5 bases, 3 bases remained unmatched. From germline, CDR1 is SGHRS and CDR2 YFSETQ. CDR3 in DNA: TGCGCCAGCAGCTTGCGGGGGGGCGAAGATACGCAGTATTTT. This translates into CASSLRGGEDTQYF. The variable domain in full, with the rest retrieved from reference TRBV5-1 and TRBJ2-3, is KAGVTQTPRYLIKTRGQQVTLSCSPISGHRSVSWYQQTPGQGLQFLFEYFSETQRNKGNFPGRFSGRQFSNSRSEMNVSTLELGDSALYLCASSLRGGEDTQYFGPGTRLTVL.

This clone was recorded once. The chain couples TRBV18 to TRBJ1-4; 7 nucleotides match TRBD1. This CDR3 has 15 residues. CDR1 is KGHSH, CDR2 LQKENI, per germline. V shed 4 bases, J shed 2 bases, and the junction held 4 bases outside the gene matches. CDR3 nucleotides: TGTGCCAGCTCACAGAGACAGGGTACTAATGAAAAACTGTTTTTT. Its translation is CASSQRQGTNEKLFF.

This sequence joins TRBV10-3 and TRBJ2-1, with unresolved D. V lost 8 bases to trimming and J lost 8 bases, with 16 bases between them. The germline gives CDR1 ENHRY, CDR2 SYGVKD. There are 13 residues in the CDR3. CDR3 protein: CAIGPFPSDEQFF. The CDR3 DNA reads as TGTGCCATCGGGCCTTTCCCGAGCGATGAGCAGTTCTTC.

The chain carries TRBV28 and TRBJ2-7, with 9 bases identical to TRBD2. The V gene's germline CDR1 is MDHEN and CDR2 SYDVKM. There are 16 residues in the CDR3. The trim removed 3 bases at V and 3 bases at J, leaving 9 bases unmatched. CDR3 region: CASSFNLAGLSYEQYF. The CDR3 coding sequence is TGTGCCAGCAGTTTTAACCTAGCGGGATTAAGCTACGAGCAGTACTTC.

The V and J genes are TRBV20-1 and TRBJ2-7; D gene uncertain. V was clipped by 1 base and J by 11 bases, with 9 bases between them. CDR3 size: 10 residues. Germline-derived CDR1 and CDR2 are DFQATT and SNEGSKA (reference sequence). CDR3 bases: TGCAGTGCTAGAGTTTTTGAGGAGTACTTC. This gives the protein CSARVFEEYF.

The V gene is TRBV6-1, the J gene TRBJ1-5, with D perhaps matching TRBD1 (5 bases). V lost 2 bases and J lost 7, with 12 bases in between. This CDR3 contains 14 residues. Germline lookup yields CDR1 MNHNS and CDR2 SASEGT. Written as DNA, the CDR3 is TGTGCCAGCAGTGAACAGGGAATGAGGCAGCCCCAGCATTTT. Translated, it gives CASSEQGMRQPQHF.

The rearrangement links TRBV6-5 to TRBJ2-1, with TRBD2 matching over 8 bases. The CDR3 contains 14 residues. Germline V gene sequence: CDR1 MNHEY, CDR2 SVGAGI. Trimming cost V 2 bases and J 7 bases; bases outside gene matches: 4. The DNA of the CDR3 is TGTGCCAGCAGTTACCGGACTAGCCGGAATGAGCAGTTCTTC. Amino acids: CASSYRTSRNEQFF.

The V and J genes are TRBV2 and TRBJ2-2; 7 bases map to TRBD2. After removal of 11 bases from V and 5 bases from J, the junction contained 11 bases not matched to a gene. Germline loops: CDR1 SNHLY, CDR2 FYNNEI. The CDR3 is 14 residues long. CDR3 in DNA: TGTGCCTGCAAAAAGCGGGGAGGGACCGGGGAGCTGTTTTTT. This gives the protein CACKKRGGTGELFF.

The chain joins TRBV11-2 to TRBJ2-2; D is unclear. V lost 3 bases and J lost 3, with 5 bases in between. The germline gives CDR1 SGHAT, CDR2 FQNNGV. The CDR3 consists of 13 residues. The CDR3 region is CASSLTDTGELFF. As DNA, the CDR3 is TGTGCCAGCAGCTTGACGGACACCGGGGAGCTGTTTTTT.

The chain uses TRBV5-6 and TRBJ1-1, with D unclear. CDR1 is SGHDT and CDR2 is YYEEEE in the germline V gene. Trimming shortened V by 2 bases and J by 5 bases, and 13 bases separated the two germline ends. CDR3 size: 14 residues. This chain's CDR3 is CASSFLGRKTEAFF. The DNA of the CDR3 is TGTGCCAGCAGCTTTCTGGGTCGGAAGACTGAAGCTTTCTTT.

This clone came up once. This chain uses TRBV5-4 with TRBJ1-4; D perhaps matches TRBD1 (6 bases). Germline V gene sequence: CDR1 SGHNT, CDR2 YYREEE (reference sequence). V lost 9 bases and J lost 7, with 16 bases in between. The CDR3 consists of 13 residues. Here the CDR3 reads CATKGGGGEKLFF. The CDR3 DNA sequence: TGTGCCACCAAAGGAGGGGGTGGTGAAAAACTGTTTTTT. The entire variable domain, with the rest obtained from reference TRBV5-4 and TRBJ1-4, is as follows: ETGVTQSPTHLIKTRGQQVTLRCSSQSGHNTVSWYQQALGQGPQFIFQYYREEENGRGNFPPRFSGLQFPNYSSELNVNALELDDSALYLCATKGGGGEKLFFGSGTQLSVL.

The gene calls are TRBV7-3 and TRBJ2-2; 9 nucleotides agree with TRBD2. V dropped 2 bases and J dropped 7; count of bases not matched to a gene: 8. The CDR3 runs 16 residues. Germline V gives CDR1 SGHTA, CDR2 FQGTGA. The CDR3 bases are TGTGCCAGCAGCTTACGATCTAGCGGGATTGGCGGGGAGCTGTTTTTT. Translating gives CASSLRSSGIGGELFF.

Note on this clone: Germline is not matched at one junction end, which may reflect a read error. V gene TRBV25-1 combines with J gene TRBJ1-4; D uncertain. The germline CDR1 and CDR2 sequences are MGHDK and SYGVNS. The CDR3 sequence is 11 residues long. The CDR3 reads CASSPHERLFF. The CDR3, as DNA: TGTGCCAGCAGCCCACATGAAAGACTGTTTTTT.

J is TRBJ1-2 and V is TRBV7-9; D not certain. CDR3 size: 14 residues. In germline, CDR1 is SEHNR, CDR2 FQNEAQ (reference sequence). V was clipped by 3 bases and J by 1 base, with 9 bases between them. The CDR3 DNA sequence: TGTGCCAGCAGCTTCGGTCTCGGTAACTATGGCTACACCTTC. The encoded protein is CASSFGLGNYGYTF.

This chain links TRBV7-2 with TRBJ2-2; TRBD2 aligns across 8 bases. J gave up 4 bases and V 5 bases, and 9 bases lay outside the gene matches. Per germline, CDR1 SGHTA and CDR2 FQGNSA. The CDR3 loop spans 16 amino acids. The CDR3 DNA sequence: TGTGCCAGCAGCCGACGGGGGGGCAGGGGCACCGGGGAGCTGTTTTTT. Translation gives CASSRRGGRGTGELFF.

CDR3 sequence (DNA): TGTGCCAGTAATACTCCGGGACTAGGGCCCACAGATACGCAGTATTTT. Translation: CASNTPGLGPTDTQYF. V and J are TRBV19 and TRBJ2-3; 8 bases match TRBD2. From germline, CDR1 is LNHDA and CDR2 SQIVND (reference sequence). This CDR3 is built from 16 residues. The ends lost 7 bases at V and 2 bases at J; junction bases unmatched: 11.

The chain couples TRBV7-3 to TRBJ2-1; the match to TRBD2 covers 8 bases. Germline V gene sequence: CDR1 SGHTA, CDR2 FQGTGA. Trimming took 2 bases from V and 7 from J; bases not matched to a gene: 4. The CDR3 spans 14 residues. The CDR3 region is CASSLAGGTNEQFF. In DNA form, the CDR3 reads TGTGCCAGCAGCTTAGCGGGAGGAACAAATGAGCAGTTCTTC. The full variable domain, completed using reference TRBV7-3 and TRBJ2-1, is GAGVSQTPSNKVTEKGKYVELRCDPISGHTALYWYRQSLGQGPEFLIYFQGTGAADDSGLPNDRFFAVRPEGSVSTLKIQRTERGDSAVYLCASSLAGGTNEQFFGPGTRLTVL.

This sequence joins TRBV10-2 and TRBJ1-5, with TRBD1 as a possible D gene (6 bases). V lost 6 bases, J lost 6 bases, and 9 bases lay in between. From germline, CDR1 is WSHSY and CDR2 SAAADI. CDR3 size: 12 residues. Here the CDR3 DNA reads TGCGCCAGCAGCCAGGGGACTCAGCCCCAGCATTTT. It encodes CASSQGTQPQHF.

This clone was recorded once. V is TRBV6-1 and J is TRBJ2-1; D is unresolved. The CDR3 is 13 amino acids. Trimming pared 7 bases from V and 9 bases from J, leaving 16 bases between. CDR1 is MNHNS and CDR2 is SASEGT in the germline V gene. The CDR3 is CASNPGRFGEQFF. In DNA, the CDR3 is TGTGCCAGCAACCCCGGACGCTTTGGTGAGCAGTTCTTC.

The chain uses TRBV11-2 and TRBJ2-5; D might be TRBD2 (5 bases). CDR1 is SGHAT and CDR2 is FQNNGV in the germline V gene. Trimming removed 4 bases at V and 1 base at J, with 10 bases between. The CDR3 runs to 14 residues. Here the CDR3 reads CASSYSVAQETQYF. The CDR3 DNA is TGTGCCAGCAGCTATAGCGTAGCCCAAGAGACCCAGTACTTC. Looking up the rest from reference TRBV11-2 and TRBJ2-5 gives the full variable domain: EAGVAQSPRYKIIEKRQSVAFWCNPISGHATLYWYQQILGQGPKLLIQFQNNGVVDDSQLPKDRFSAERLKGVDSTLKIQPAKLEDSAVYLCASSYSVAQETQYFGPGTRLLVL.

The V call is TRBV30, the J call TRBJ1-1, with 8 positions matching TRBD1. The CDR3 extends over 11 amino acids. The V gene end was trimmed by 4 bases and the J gene end by 10 bases; junction bases not matched to a gene: 5. CDR1 GTSNPN and CDR2 SVGIG come from the germline V gene (reference sequence). The CDR3 sequence: CAWMAGGTAFF. The CDR3 DNA sequence: TGTGCCTGGATGGCAGGGGGCACAGCTTTCTTT.

V and J are TRBV7-9 and TRBJ2-7; 7 nucleotides agree with TRBD2. The CDR3 contains 15 residues. V was clipped by 2 bases and J by 4 bases; unmatched bases: 8. Per the germline V gene, CDR1 is SEHNR and CDR2 is FQNEAQ (reference sequence). In nucleotides, the CDR3 is TGTGCCAGCAGCTTATTCCCTAGCGGAAGATACGAGCAGTACTTC. This sequence encodes CASSLFPSGRYEQYF.

In its sample, this clone was seen once. The gene calls are TRBV6-6 and TRBJ1-1; TRBD1 aligns across 9 bases. The junction had 12 bases not matched to a gene; V was cut back by 7 bases and J by 3 bases. Germline V gives CDR1 MNHNY, CDR2 SVGAGI (reference sequence). The CDR3 covers 16 residues. DNA of the CDR3: TGTGCCAGCAACAAACCTCCCCGGACAGGGGACACTGAAGCTTTCTTT. As protein: CASNKPPRTGDTEAFF.

The rearrangement links TRBV28 to TRBJ1-5, with D possibly TRBD1 on 5 matching bases. Germline V gene sequence: CDR1 MDHEN, CDR2 SYDVKM. Between the trimmed V and J ends, which lost 11 bases and 2 bases, there was a span of 10 bases. This CDR3 contains 12 residues. DNA of the CDR3: TGTGCCGGCGGGGGAGGCAATCAGCCCCAGCATTTT. The encoded protein is CAGGGGNQPQHF. Full variable domain (outside the CDR3, taken from reference TRBV28 and TRBJ1-5): DVKVTQSSRYLVKRTGEKVFLECVQDMDHENMFWYRQDPGLGLRLIYFSYDVKMKEKGDIPEGYSVSREKKERFSLILESASTNQTSMYLCAGGGGNQPQHFGDGTRLSIL.

A note on this clone: Other DNA sequences from this sample encode an identical CDR3 as well. This rearrangement joins TRBV28 to TRBJ2-5; 7 bases are a match to TRBD2. The germline CDR1 and CDR2 sequences are MDHEN and SYDVKM. The CDR3 contains 15 residues. Germline trimming cut 6 bases from V and 1 base from J; bases unmatched to any gene: 8. CDR3 sequence (DNA): TGTGCCAGCAGCCTGCCGCGGGGGATCCAAGAGACCCAGTACTTC. Translated, it gives CASSLPRGIQETQYF.

The V gene is TRBV9, the J gene TRBJ1-1; D not resolved. Germline V gene lookup returns CDR1 SGDLS and CDR2 YYNGEE. CDR3 length equals 14 residues. V dropped 3 bases and J dropped 8 bases, with 17 bases sitting between them. The CDR3 bases are TGTGCCAGCAGCGGAGGGCCGACTGCCGGAGAAGCTTTCTTT. It encodes CASSGGPTAGEAFF.

J is TRBJ1-3 and V is TRBV30, with 9 bases that match TRBD1. The CDR3 contains 16 residues. Germline CDR1 is GTSNPN and CDR2 is SVGIG (reference sequence). V dropped 8 bases and J dropped 0; count of bases not matched to a gene: 11. CDR3 residues: CALTSPGQGSGNTIYF. The CDR3, as DNA: TGTGCCCTTACTAGTCCGGGACAGGGCTCTGGAAACACCATATATTTT.

The rearrangement uses TRBV6-5 and TRBJ1-4; D gene ambiguous. CDR3 length equals 15 residues. Between the trimmed V and J ends, which lost 0 bases and 4 bases, there was a span of 9 bases. CDR1 is MNHEY and CDR2 is SVGAGI in the germline V gene. The CDR3 coding sequence is TGTGCCAGCAGTTACTCGCCGACATTTAATGAAAAACTGTTTTTT. Translation gives CASSYSPTFNEKLFF.

The V call is TRBV5-4, the J call TRBJ2-3, with 10 bases matching TRBD2. CDR3 length: 15 residues. The ends lost 2 bases at V and 2 bases at J; junction bases unmatched: 2. Germline CDR1 and CDR2: SGHNT and YYREEE (reference sequence). The CDR3 nucleotides are TGTGCCAGCAGCTTACTAGCGGGGACCACAGATACGCAGTATTTT. It is translated as CASSLLAGTTDTQYF.